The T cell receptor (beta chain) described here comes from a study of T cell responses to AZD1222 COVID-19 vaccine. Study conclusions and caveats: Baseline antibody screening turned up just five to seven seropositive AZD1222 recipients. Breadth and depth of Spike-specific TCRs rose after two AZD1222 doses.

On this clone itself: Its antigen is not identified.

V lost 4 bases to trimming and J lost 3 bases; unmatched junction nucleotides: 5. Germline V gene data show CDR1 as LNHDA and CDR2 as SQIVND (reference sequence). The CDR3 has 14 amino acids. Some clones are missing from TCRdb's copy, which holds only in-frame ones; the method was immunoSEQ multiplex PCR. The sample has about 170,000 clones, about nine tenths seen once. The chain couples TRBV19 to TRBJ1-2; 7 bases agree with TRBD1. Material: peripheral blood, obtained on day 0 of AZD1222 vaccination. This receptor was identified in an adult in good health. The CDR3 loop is CASSTAGGDYGYTF. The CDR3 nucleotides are TGTGCCAGTAGTACGGCAGGGGGGGACTATGGCTACACCTTC.